Each of the 2 T cell receptor beta chains below was sequenced from the same sample in a study of blood T cell repertoires in COVID-19. Assay used: immunoSEQ multiplex PCR; TCRdb lists only in-frame clones, some missing. The sample shows about 180,000 clones, roughly nine tenths of them seen only once. The sequenced sample was peripheral blood. Source of these receptors: a man aged 65 to 79 with active or convalescent COVID-19.

The chain joins TRBV27 to TRBJ1-2; TRBD1 might be the D (6 bases). V was trimmed by 8 bases and J by 7 bases, leaving 17 bases between them. The CDR3 is 13 residues long. Germline V gene data show CDR1 as MNHEY and CDR2 as SMNVEV (reference sequence). CDR3 DNA sequence: TGTGCCAGCGGAACACAGGGCATCGGTGGCTACACCTTC. It is translated as CASGTQGIGGYTF.

The chain is built from TRBV24-1 and TRBJ2-3; maybe TRBD2 (6 bases). The CDR3 totals 16 residues. In germline, CDR1 is KGHDR, CDR2 SFDVKD. The germline V and J ends were trimmed by 4 bases and 1 base, with 14 bases remaining between them. CDR3 nucleotide sequence: TGTGCCACCAGTGACCCGACTAGAGGGGGCACAGATACGCAGTATTTT. It translates to CATSDPTRGGTDTQYF.